A selection of T cell receptor beta chains follows, all from one sample in a study of T-cell reconstitution after alpha-beta-depleted transplantation in children. TCRdb reprocessed the PCR reads via MiXCR and lists one record per CDR3 protein. The sample holds over 200,000 distinct CDR3 sequences, roughly 11% seen once. The starting material was PBMCs, obtained before TCRalphabeta/CD19-depleted stem cell transplant. The receptors were gathered from a child younger than two with acute myeloid leukemia, due to receive a stem cell transplant. Both conserved end residues are part of each CDR3. Each record gives: D gene, clone size, J gene, V gene, CDR3 DNA, CDR3 protein. D genes are given only for firm matches. Part of the rows lack a size; the others show once, few, many or a class for expanded clones.

d_call: -; clone_size: many; j_call: TRBJ2-7; v_call: TRBV28; cdr3_nt: TGTGCCAGCTATCGAGGCTACGAGCAGTACTTC; cdr3_aa: CASYRGYEQYF
d_call: -; clone_size: few; j_call: TRBJ1-6; v_call: TRBV4-2; cdr3_nt: TGTGCCAGCAGCCAAAATGGAGGCCAGAATAATTCACCCCTCCACTTT; cdr3_aa: CASSQNGGQNNSPLHF
d_call: -; clone_size: many; j_call: TRBJ2-7; v_call: TRBV6-1; cdr3_nt: TGTGCCAGCAGCGAATCACCCCGGGGTGGCAGCTACGAGCAGTACTTC; cdr3_aa: CASSESPRGGSYEQYF
d_call: TRBD1; clone_size: few; j_call: TRBJ1-1; v_call: TRBV30; cdr3_nt: TGTGCCTGGAGTGTACAGGGGGTGACTGAAGCTTTCTTT; cdr3_aa: CAWSVQGVTEAFF
d_call: -; clone_size: many; j_call: TRBJ2-7; v_call: TRBV7-2; cdr3_nt: TGTGCCAGCAGCTTAGCGGCAGGGGTCTTGTACGAGCAGTACTTC; cdr3_aa: CASSLAAGVLYEQYF
d_call: TRBD2; clone_size: many; j_call: TRBJ2-1; v_call: TRBV5-1; cdr3_nt: TGCGCCAGCAGCTCTATAGGACTAGCGGGTAATGAGCAGTTCTTC; cdr3_aa: CASSSIGLAGNEQFF
d_call: -; clone_size: -; j_call: TRBJ2-5; v_call: TRBV12-3/TRBV12-4; cdr3_nt: TGTGCCAGCAGTCCCCTTGGCCCCGCAGCTCAAGAGACCCAGTACTTC; cdr3_aa: CASSPLGPAAQETQYF
d_call: -; clone_size: many; j_call: TRBJ2-1; v_call: TRBV15; cdr3_nt: TGTGCCACCAGCAGAGAAAAGGGCGGCCGAGGGGACAATGAGCAGTTCTTC; cdr3_aa: CATSREKGGRGDNEQFF
d_call: TRBD2; clone_size: many; j_call: TRBJ2-2; v_call: TRBV5-1; cdr3_nt: TGCGCCAGCAGCTTGGCGTCTAGCGGAACCACCGGGGAGCTGTTTTTT; cdr3_aa: CASSLASSGTTGELFF
d_call: -; clone_size: many; j_call: TRBJ1-6; v_call: TRBV5-1; cdr3_nt: TGCGCCAGCAGCTTGGCCGTCGGAGGGAGGGACCTCCACTTT; cdr3_aa: CASSLAVGGRDLHF
d_call: -; clone_size: many; j_call: TRBJ2-1; v_call: TRBV12-3/TRBV12-4; cdr3_nt: TGTGCCAGCAGTTTGAGACAGTCCTACAATGAGCAGTTCTTC; cdr3_aa: CASSLRQSYNEQFF
d_call: -; clone_size: many; j_call: TRBJ2-5; v_call: TRBV27; cdr3_nt: TGTGCCAGCAGTTCAGGGAATCGGGAGACCCAGTACTTC; cdr3_aa: CASSSGNRETQYF
d_call: TRBD1; clone_size: many; j_call: TRBJ1-1; v_call: TRBV5-1; cdr3_nt: TGCGCCAGCAGCCTGGACAGGGAAACTGAAGCTTTCTTT; cdr3_aa: CASSLDRETEAFF
d_call: TRBD1; clone_size: many; j_call: TRBJ1-5; v_call: TRBV29-1; cdr3_nt: TGCAGCGCCTGGGACAGGGGATGGAATCAGCCCCAGCATTTT; cdr3_aa: CSAWDRGWNQPQHF
d_call: -; clone_size: many; j_call: TRBJ2-4; v_call: TRBV20-1; cdr3_nt: TGCAGTGCTCCAGGGTGGTTAGCCAAAAACATTCAGTACTTC; cdr3_aa: CSAPGWLAKNIQYF
d_call: TRBD1; clone_size: many; j_call: TRBJ1-2; v_call: TRBV5-8; cdr3_nt: TGTGCCAGCAGCTTGAGGGGGACAGTCGATGGCTACACCTTC; cdr3_aa: CASSLRGTVDGYTF
d_call: -; clone_size: many; j_call: TRBJ2-1; v_call: TRBV11-3; cdr3_nt: TGTGCCAGCAGCTCCAGGGGGGTCTACAATGAGCAGTTCTTC; cdr3_aa: CASSSRGVYNEQFF
d_call: -; clone_size: many; j_call: TRBJ1-2; v_call: TRBV7-2; cdr3_nt: TGTGCCAGCACCCCCGATATTCACTATGGCTACACCTTC; cdr3_aa: CASTPDIHYGYTF
d_call: -; clone_size: many; j_call: TRBJ1-1; v_call: TRBV7-9; cdr3_nt: TGTGCCAGCAGCTCACCCGGCCGGGTCCCTGAAGCTTTCTTT; cdr3_aa: CASSSPGRVPEAFF
d_call: -; clone_size: medium-sized; j_call: TRBJ1-4; v_call: TRBV2; cdr3_nt: TGTGCCAGCATTCGACCCCCAGGCAATGAAAAACTGTTTTTT; cdr3_aa: CASIRPPGNEKLFF
d_call: TRBD1; clone_size: many; j_call: TRBJ1-2; v_call: TRBV5-1; cdr3_nt: TGCGCCAGCAGCTTAACAGGGGGCGATACCCGCAAGTATGGCTACACCTTC; cdr3_aa: CASSLTGGDTRKYGYTF
d_call: -; clone_size: many; j_call: TRBJ2-2; v_call: TRBV30; cdr3_nt: TGTGCCTGGAGTGTAGGGGGGAGTGGGCACACCGGGGAGCTGTTTTTT; cdr3_aa: CAWSVGGSGHTGELFF
d_call: TRBD1; clone_size: many; j_call: TRBJ2-1; v_call: TRBV30; cdr3_nt: TGTGCCTGGAGTTCGGGACAGGGGGACAATGAGCAGTTCTTC; cdr3_aa: CAWSSGQGDNEQFF
d_call: TRBD1; clone_size: many; j_call: TRBJ2-7; v_call: TRBV6-1; cdr3_nt: TGTGCCAGCAGTGAAGCGGGACAGGGACTCTACGAGCAGTACTTC; cdr3_aa: CASSEAGQGLYEQYF
d_call: TRBD2; clone_size: few; j_call: TRBJ2-3; v_call: TRBV6-1; cdr3_nt: TGTGCCAGCAGTACCCTAGCGGGAGCAGTAGGGACAGATACGCAGTATTTT; cdr3_aa: CASSTLAGAVGTDTQYF
d_call: -; clone_size: many; j_call: TRBJ2-6; v_call: TRBV20-1; cdr3_nt: TGCAGTGCTAGCGAGGGGGCTGGGGCCAACGTCCTGACTTTC; cdr3_aa: CSASEGAGANVLTF
d_call: TRBD1; clone_size: many; j_call: TRBJ1-1; v_call: TRBV12-3/TRBV12-4; cdr3_nt: TGTGCCAGCCTATACAGGGGGGGCGGGACTGAAGCTTTCTTT; cdr3_aa: CASLYRGGGTEAFF
d_call: TRBD2; clone_size: many; j_call: TRBJ2-2; v_call: TRBV10-2; cdr3_nt: TGCGCCAGCAGTGAGTCTAGCGGGAGGGCCCAAAGCCGTACCGGGGAGCTGTTTTTT; cdr3_aa: CASSESSGRAQSRTGELFF
d_call: TRBD1; clone_size: many; j_call: TRBJ2-7; v_call: TRBV28; cdr3_nt: TGTGCCAGCAGTCCTAACTACCTCCGGGACAGCTCCTACGAGCAGTACTTC; cdr3_aa: CASSPNYLRDSSYEQYF
d_call: -; clone_size: few; j_call: TRBJ2-1; v_call: TRBV20-1; cdr3_nt: TGCAGTGCTGGGCGGGGGCCTTACAATGAGCAGTTCTTC; cdr3_aa: CSAGRGPYNEQFF